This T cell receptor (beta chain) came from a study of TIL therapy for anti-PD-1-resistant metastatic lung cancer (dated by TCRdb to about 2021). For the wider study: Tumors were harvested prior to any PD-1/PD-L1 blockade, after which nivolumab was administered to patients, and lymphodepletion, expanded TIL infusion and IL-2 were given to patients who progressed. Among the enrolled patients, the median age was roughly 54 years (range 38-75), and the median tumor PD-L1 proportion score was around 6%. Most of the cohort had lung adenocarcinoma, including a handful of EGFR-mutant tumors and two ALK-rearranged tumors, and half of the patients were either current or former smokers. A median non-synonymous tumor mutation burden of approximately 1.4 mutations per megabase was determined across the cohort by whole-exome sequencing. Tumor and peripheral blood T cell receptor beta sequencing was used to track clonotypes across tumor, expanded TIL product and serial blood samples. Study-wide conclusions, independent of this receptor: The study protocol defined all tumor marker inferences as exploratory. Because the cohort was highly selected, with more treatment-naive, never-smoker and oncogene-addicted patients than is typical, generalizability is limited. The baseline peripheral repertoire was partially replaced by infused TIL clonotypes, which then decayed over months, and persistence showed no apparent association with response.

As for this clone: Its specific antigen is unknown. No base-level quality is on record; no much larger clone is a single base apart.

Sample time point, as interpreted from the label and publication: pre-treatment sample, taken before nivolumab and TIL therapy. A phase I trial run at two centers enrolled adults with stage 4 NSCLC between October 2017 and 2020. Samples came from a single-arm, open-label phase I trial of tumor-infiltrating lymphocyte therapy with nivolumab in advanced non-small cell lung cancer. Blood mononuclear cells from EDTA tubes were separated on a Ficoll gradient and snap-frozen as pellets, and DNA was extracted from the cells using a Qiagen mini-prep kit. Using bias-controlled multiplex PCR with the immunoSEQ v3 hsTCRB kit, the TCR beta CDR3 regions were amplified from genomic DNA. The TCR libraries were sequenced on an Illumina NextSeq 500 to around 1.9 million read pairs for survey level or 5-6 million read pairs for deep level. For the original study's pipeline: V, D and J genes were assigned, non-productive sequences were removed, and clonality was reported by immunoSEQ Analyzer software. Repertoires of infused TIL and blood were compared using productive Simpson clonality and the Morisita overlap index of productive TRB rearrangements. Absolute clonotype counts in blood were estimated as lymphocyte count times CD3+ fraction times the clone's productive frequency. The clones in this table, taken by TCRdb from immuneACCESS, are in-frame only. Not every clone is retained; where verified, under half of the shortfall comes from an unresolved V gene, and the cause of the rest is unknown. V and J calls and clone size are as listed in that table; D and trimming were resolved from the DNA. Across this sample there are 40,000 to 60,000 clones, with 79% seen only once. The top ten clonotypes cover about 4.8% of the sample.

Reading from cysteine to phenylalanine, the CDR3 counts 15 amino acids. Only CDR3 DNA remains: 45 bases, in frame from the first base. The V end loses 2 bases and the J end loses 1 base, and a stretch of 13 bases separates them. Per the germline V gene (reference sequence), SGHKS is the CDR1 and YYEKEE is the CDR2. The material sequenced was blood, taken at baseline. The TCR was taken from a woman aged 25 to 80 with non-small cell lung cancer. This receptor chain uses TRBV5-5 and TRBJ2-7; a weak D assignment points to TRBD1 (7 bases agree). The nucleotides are TGTGCCAGCAGCTTCGCAGGGGGGCTTTCCTACGAGCAGTACTTC. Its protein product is CASSFAGGLSYEQYF. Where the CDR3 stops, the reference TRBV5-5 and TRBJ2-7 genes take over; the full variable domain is DAGVTQSPTHLIKTRGQQVTLRCSPISGHKSVSWYQQVLGQGPQFIFQYYEKEERGRGNFPDRFSARQFPNYSSELNVNALLLGDSALYLCASSFAGGLSYEQYFGPGTRLTVT.